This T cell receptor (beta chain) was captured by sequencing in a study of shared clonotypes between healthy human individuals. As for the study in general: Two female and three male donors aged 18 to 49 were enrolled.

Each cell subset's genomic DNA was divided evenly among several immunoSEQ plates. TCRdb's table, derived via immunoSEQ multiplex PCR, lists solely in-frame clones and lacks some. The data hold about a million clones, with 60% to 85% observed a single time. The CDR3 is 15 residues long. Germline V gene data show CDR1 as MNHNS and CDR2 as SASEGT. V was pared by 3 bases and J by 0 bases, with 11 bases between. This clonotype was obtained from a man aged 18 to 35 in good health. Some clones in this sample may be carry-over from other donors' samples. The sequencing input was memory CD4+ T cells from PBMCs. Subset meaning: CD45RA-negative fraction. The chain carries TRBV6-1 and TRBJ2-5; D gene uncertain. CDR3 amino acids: CASSESQLYQETQYF. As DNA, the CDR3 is TGTGCCAGCAGTGAGTCACAGCTGTACCAAGAGACCCAGTACTTC.